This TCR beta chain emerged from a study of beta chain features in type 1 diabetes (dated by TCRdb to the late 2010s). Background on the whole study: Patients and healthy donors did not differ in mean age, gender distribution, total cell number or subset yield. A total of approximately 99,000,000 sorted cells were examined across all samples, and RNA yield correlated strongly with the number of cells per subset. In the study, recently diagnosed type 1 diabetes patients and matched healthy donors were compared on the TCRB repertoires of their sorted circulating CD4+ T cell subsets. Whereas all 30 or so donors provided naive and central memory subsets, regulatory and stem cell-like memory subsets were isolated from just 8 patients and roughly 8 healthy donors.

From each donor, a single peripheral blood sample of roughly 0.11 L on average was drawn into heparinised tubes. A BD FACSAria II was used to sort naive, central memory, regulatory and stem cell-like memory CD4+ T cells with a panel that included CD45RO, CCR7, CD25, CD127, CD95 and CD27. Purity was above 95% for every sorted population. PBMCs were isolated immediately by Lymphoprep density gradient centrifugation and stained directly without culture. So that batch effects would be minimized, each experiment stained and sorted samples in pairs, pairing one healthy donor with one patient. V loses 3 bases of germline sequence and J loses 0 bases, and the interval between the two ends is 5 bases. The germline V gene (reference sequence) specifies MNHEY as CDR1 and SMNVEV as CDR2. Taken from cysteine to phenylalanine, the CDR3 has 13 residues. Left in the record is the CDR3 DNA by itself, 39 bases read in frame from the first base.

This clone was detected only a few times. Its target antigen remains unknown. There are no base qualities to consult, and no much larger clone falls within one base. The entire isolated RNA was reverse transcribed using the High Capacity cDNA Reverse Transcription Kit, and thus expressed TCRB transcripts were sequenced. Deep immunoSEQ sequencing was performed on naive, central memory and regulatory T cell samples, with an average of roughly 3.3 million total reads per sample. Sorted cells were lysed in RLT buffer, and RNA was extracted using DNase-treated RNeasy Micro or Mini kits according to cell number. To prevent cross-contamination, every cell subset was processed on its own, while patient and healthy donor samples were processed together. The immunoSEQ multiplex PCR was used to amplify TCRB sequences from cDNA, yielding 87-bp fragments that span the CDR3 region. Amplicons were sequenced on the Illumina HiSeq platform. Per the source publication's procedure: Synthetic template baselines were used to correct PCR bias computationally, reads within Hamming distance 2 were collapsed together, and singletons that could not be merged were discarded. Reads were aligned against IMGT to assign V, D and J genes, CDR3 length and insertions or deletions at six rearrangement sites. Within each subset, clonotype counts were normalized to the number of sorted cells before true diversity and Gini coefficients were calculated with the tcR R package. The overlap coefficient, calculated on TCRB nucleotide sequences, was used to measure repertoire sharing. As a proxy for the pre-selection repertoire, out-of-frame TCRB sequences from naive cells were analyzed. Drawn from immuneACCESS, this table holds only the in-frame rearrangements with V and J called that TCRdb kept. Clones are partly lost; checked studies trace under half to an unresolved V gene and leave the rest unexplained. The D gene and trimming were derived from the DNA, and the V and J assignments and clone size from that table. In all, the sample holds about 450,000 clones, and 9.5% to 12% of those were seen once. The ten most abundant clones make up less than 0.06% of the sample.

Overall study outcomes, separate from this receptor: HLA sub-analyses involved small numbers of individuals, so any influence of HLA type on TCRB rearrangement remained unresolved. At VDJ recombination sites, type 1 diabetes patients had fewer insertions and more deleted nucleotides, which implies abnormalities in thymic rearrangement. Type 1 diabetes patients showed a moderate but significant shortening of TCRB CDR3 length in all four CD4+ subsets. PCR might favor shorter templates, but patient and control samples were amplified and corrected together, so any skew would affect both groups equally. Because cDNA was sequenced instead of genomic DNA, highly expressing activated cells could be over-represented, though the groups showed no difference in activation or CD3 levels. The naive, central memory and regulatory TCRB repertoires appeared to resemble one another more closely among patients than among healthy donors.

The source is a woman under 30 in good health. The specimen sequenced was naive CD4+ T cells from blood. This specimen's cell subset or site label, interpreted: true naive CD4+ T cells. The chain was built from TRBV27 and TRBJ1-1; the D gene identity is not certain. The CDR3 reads CASSFRVNTEAFF. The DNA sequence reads TGTGCCAGCAGTTTCAGAGTGAACACTGAAGCTTTCTTT.